This T cell receptor beta chain was captured in a study of T cells in Graves' hyperthyroidism and ophthalmopathy. Study context: Once the initial diagnosis was made, peripheral blood was obtained before any treatment. Whole-study findings and limits: The model identified upcoming ophthalmopathy a median approximately six months ahead of onset. Patients with ophthalmopathy were separated from those with stable hyperthyroidism by a 13 V-J model.

Exclusion criteria comprised uncontrolled infection, other autoimmune disease, pregnancy or lactation. RNA transcripts served as the template for amplifying TCR beta CDR3 regions. The HTBI primer set drove a first-round RT-PCR of the TCR CDR3. One entry per CDR3 protein, called by TCRdb with MiXCR from the multiplex PCR reads. The sample includes 500,000 to 550,000 distinct CDR3 sequences, nearly 20% of them seen just once. To note about this clonotype: Its antigen remains unknown.

CDR1 DFQATT and CDR2 SNEGSKA come from the germline V gene (reference sequence). CDR3 size: 16 residues. Trimming cost V 3 bases and J 3 bases; bases outside gene matches: 13. The source of this sequence is a man between 40 and 49 years old with Graves' ophthalmopathy. The V and J genes are TRBV20-1 and TRBJ1-2; 7 nucleotides align to TRBD1. What was sequenced was blood. CDR3 DNA sequence: TGCAGTGCTAGCCGGGACAGTAAATCAAAGTACTATGGCTACACCTTC. This encodes CSASRDSKSKYYGYTF.